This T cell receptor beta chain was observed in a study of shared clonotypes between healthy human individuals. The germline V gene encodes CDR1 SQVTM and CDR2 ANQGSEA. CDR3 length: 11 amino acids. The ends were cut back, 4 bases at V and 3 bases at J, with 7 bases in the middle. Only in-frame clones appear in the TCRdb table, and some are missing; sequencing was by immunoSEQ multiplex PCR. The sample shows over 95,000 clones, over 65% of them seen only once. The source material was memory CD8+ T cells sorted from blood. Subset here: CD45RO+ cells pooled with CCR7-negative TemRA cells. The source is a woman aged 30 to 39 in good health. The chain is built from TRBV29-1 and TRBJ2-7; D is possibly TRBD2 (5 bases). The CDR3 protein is CSVGGFYEQYF. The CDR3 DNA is TGCAGCGTTGGAGGGTTCTACGAGCAGTACTTC.